The following is a T cell receptor beta chain sequence with its context. Living in about two dozen US areas, the participants were between roughly 18 and 89 years of age. The sample originates from a study of blood T cell repertoires in COVID-19. Study summary: The samples span acute and convalescent COVID-19 from the United States, Italy and Spain. The analysed material was cDNA or gDNA that came from T cells, B-cell-depleted T cells, or PBMCs.

How the authors handled the data: Cell counts per sample came from amplifying reference gene primers. This table comes from immunoSEQ multiplex PCR, and its TCRdb copy is limited to in-frame clones, with some not included. The V and J calls and clone size come from that table; D and trimming were worked out from the DNA. The sample lists approximately 130,000 clones; less than 90% were seen once. The CDR3 is made up of 15 amino acids. V lost 4 bases, J lost 10 bases, and 17 bases lay in between. Germline V gene sequence: CDR1 SNHLY, CDR2 FYNNEI. The genes are TRBV2 and TRBJ1-6; TRBD1 might be the D (6 bases). The sequenced material came from PBMCs or T cells enriched from blood (not recorded which). This TCR came from a man aged 25 to 40 who had recovered from COVID-19. The CDR3 DNA reads TGTGCCAGCAGTGGGGGCAGGGGCCTAAAGTCACCCCTCCACTTT. It yields the protein CASSGGRGLKSPLHF.